The present TCR beta chain was sequenced within a study of blood T cells in healthy people across ages (dated by TCRdb to the mid-2010s). With regard to the full study: Template switching captured roughly one uniquely barcoded TCR beta cDNA molecule per two T cells in model experiments. The donors were split into four age groups: young (average approximately 16 years), middle-aged (around 40), aged (over 55) and long-lived (under 85). Using the same blood draw, the study looked at two additional independent replicas of 1 million unique cDNA reads for two donors, one aged 18 to 29 and the other aged 80 or older. To avoid experimental bias, donors of different ages were distributed randomly across sequencing lanes. Using deep sequencing normalized with unique cDNA molecular identifiers, the study measured how TCR beta repertoire diversity changes with age. What the study reported, not specific to this receptor: There was a strong correlation between observed TCR beta diversity and the percentage of naive T cells measured by flow cytometry. Because profiling used bulk unsorted PBMCs, naive and antigen-experienced compartments could not be compared conclusively. Observed TCR beta diversity per million T cells fell roughly linearly with age, and a significant reduction was already apparent by age roughly 41. Compared with the aged group, the long-lived group had more naive CD4+ T cells, fewer expanded clones and increased TCR diversity, a pattern suggesting age selection. Donor CMV infection status was unknown, potentially confounding age-related changes in expanded clonotypes. Estimates of total diversity from one million sequenced T cells were regarded as lower bounds and underestimates.

Systemically healthy Caucasian individuals from Russia, roughly 40 in total and aged about 6 to 100 years, were included as donors. Each donor gave ten milliliters of peripheral blood, drawn into EDTA-treated Vacutainer tubes. Ficoll-Paque density-gradient centrifugation was used to isolate PBMCs, with at least 7 million obtained per sample. Trizol reagent was used to extract total RNA from the PBMCs, yielding at least 5 micrograms per sample. The percentages of naive CD45RAhigh/CD27high T cells were determined by flow cytometry on a PBMC aliquot from every donor. A few counts support this clonotype. No cognate antigen has been identified for it. Base qualities are not provided; no much larger clone lies one nucleotide away. Preparation of the library involved 5' RACE. Sequencing used an Illumina HiSeq 2500. A second PCR of roughly 7 to 11 cycles was run with a J-beta primer mix and a sample-barcoded 5' primer. A unique molecular identifier was introduced onto each TCR beta cDNA molecule by a template-switch 5' adaptor carrying 12 random nucleotides. Each sample yielded at least 2.5 million CDR3-containing paired-end reads. First-strand cDNA synthesis was performed from all RNA using the Mint cDNA synthesis kit, with priming by a TRBC-specific oligonucleotide. After uracil-DNA glycosylase treatment, a first 18-cycle PCR used universal primers M1SS and BC2_uni_R on all cDNA. The published analysis was carried out like this. Each sample was normalized by randomly selecting 1 million high-quality reads, each carrying a distinct molecular identifier. Instead of being binned into consensus sequences, reads that shared molecular identifiers were thrown out. CDR3 identification, clonotype clustering and error correction used MiTCR with a Q25 quality threshold and the strictest error-elimination algorithm. Lower-bound total TCR beta diversity was estimated with a nonparametric unseen species model using Euler transformation. In TCRdb, the public reads were trimmed at Q25 with fastp and aligned with MiXCR, with productive beta chains retained. One record per CDR3 amino acid sequence lists the most common genes and DNA. The V and J calls here are based on TCRdb, not the publication. This sample gives about 640,000 distinct CDR3 sequences in total; around 43% of them show up just once. The ten top clones hold around 30% of the sample.

From the germline V gene, CDR1 is MNHEY and CDR2 is SVGEGT. The CDR3, cysteine through phenylalanine, is 16 amino acids long. The kept DNA is CDR3 alone, 48 bases in frame from the first base. V loses 0 bases of germline sequence and J loses 2 bases, and the interval between the two ends is 11 bases. The rearranged chain carries TRBV6-2 or TRBV6-3 and TRBJ2-1, with no confidently assigned D gene. Input material: blood. The TCR was taken from an elderly man in good health. The sequenced DNA: TGTGCCAGCAGTTACTCAGTCAGCCTTACCTACAATGAGCAGTTCTTC. It translates as CASSYSVSLTYNEQFF.